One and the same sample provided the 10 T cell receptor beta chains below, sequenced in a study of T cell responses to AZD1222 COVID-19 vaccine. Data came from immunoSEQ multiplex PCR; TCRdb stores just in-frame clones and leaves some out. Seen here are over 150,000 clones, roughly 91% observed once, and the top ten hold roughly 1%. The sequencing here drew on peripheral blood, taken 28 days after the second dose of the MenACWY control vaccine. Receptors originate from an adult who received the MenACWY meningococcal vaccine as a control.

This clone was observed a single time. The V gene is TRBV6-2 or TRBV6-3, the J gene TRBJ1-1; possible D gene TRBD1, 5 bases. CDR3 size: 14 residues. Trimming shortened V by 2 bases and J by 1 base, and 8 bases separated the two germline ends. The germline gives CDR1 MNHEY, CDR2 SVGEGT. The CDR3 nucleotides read TGTGCCAGCAGTTACCGAGGGGCGAACACTGAAGCTTTCTTT. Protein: CASSYRGANTEAFF.

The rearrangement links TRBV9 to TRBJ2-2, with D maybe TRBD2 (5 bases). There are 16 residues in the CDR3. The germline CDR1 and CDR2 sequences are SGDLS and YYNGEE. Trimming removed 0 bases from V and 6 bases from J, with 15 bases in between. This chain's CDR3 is CASSVDGRWGAGELFF. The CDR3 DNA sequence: TGTGCCAGCAGCGTAGATGGAAGGTGGGGAGCCGGGGAGCTGTTTTTT. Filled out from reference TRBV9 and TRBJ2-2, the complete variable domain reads DSGVTQTPKHLITATGQRVTLRCSPRSGDLSVYWYQQSLDQGLQFLIQYYNGEERAKGNILERFSAQQFPDLHSELNLSSLELGDSALYFCASSVDGRWGAGELFFGEGSRLTVL.

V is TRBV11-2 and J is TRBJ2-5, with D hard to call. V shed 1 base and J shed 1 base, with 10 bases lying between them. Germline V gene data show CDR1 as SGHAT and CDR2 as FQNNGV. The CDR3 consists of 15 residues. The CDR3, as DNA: TGTGCCAGCAGCTTAGTGGTAATAGCCCAAGAGACCCAGTACTTC. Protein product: CASSLVVIAQETQYF.

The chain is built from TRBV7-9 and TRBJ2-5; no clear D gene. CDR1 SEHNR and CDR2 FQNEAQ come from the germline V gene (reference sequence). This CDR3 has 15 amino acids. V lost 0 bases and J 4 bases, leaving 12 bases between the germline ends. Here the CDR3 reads CASSLAFSHGETQYF. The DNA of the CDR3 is TGTGCCAGCAGCTTAGCGTTTTCACACGGAGAGACCCAGTACTTC.

Here the CDR3 reads CASSLEGTRGYTF. In DNA, the CDR3 is TGCGCCAGCAGCTTGGAAGGGACGCGGGGCTACACCTTC. This chain uses TRBV5-1 with TRBJ1-2, with a possible D match to TRBD1 (5 bases). This CDR3 has 13 residues. Trimming removed 0 bases from V and 8 bases from J, with 11 bases in between. Germline V gene sequence: CDR1 SGHRS, CDR2 YFSETQ.

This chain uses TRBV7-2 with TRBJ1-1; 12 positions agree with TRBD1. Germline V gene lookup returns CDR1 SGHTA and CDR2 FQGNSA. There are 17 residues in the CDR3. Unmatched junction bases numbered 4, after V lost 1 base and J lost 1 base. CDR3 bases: TGTGCCAGCAGCTTAGTAGGGACAGGGGGCTGGAACACTGAAGCTTTCTTT. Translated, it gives CASSLVGTGGWNTEAFF. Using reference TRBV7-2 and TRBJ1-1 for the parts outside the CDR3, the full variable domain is GAGVSQSPSNKVTEKGKDVELRCDPISGHTALYWYRQSLGQGLEFLIYFQGNSAPDKSGLPSDRFSAERTGGSVSTLTIQRTQQEDSAVYLCASSLVGTGGWNTEAFFGQGTRLTVV.

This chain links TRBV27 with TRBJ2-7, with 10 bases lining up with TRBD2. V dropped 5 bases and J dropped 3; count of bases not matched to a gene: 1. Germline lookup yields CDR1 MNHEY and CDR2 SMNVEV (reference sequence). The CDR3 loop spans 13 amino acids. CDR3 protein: CASSPSGGYEQYF. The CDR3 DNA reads TGTGCCAGCAGTCCTAGCGGGGGCTACGAGCAGTACTTC.

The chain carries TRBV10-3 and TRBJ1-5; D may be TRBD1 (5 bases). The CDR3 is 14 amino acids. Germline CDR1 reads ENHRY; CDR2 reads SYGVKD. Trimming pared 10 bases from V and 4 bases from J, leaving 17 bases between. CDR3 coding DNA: TGTGCCACTCAGGCAGGGAAGGTTAATCAGCCCCAGCATTTT. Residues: CATQAGKVNQPQHF.

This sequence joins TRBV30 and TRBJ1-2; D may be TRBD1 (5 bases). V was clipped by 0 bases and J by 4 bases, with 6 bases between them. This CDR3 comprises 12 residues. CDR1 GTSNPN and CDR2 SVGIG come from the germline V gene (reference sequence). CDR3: CAWSVGPYGYTF. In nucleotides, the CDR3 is TGTGCCTGGAGTGTGGGGCCCTATGGCTACACCTTC.

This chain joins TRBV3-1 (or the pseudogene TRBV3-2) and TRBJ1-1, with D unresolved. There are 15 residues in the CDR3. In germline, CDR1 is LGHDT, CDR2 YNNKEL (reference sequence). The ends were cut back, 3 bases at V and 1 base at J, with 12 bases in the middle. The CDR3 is CASSQRLNENTEAFF. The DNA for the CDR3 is TGTGCCAGCAGCCAGAGATTGAACGAGAACACTGAAGCTTTCTTT.